This T cell receptor beta chain comes out of a study of blood T cell repertoires in COVID-19. For the study at large: Samples representing acute and convalescent COVID-19 were sourced from the United States, Italy and Spain. The cDNA or gDNA used as material had been derived from T cells, B-cell-depleted T cells, or PBMCs.

The CDR3 length is 12 residues. In germline, CDR1 is SNHLY, CDR2 FYNNEI. Between the trimmed V and J ends, which lost 6 bases and 7 bases, there was a span of 12 bases. The table came from immunoSEQ multiplex PCR; TCRdb's copy has only in-frame clones and leaves some out. The data show 250,000 or so clones, approximately 91% seen once. Specimen: peripheral blood. The receptor comes from a woman aged 25 to 39 with acute or convalescent COVID-19. J is TRBJ1-2 and V is TRBV2; D remains unclear. CDR3 DNA: TGTGCCAGCAGGCCTACCATGTCTGGCTACACCTTC. Translation gives CASRPTMSGYTF.